This entry lists 19 T cell receptor beta chains sequenced from one sample in a study of early T cells in non-severe SARS-CoV-2 infection. TCRdb re-analysed the 5' RACE reads in MiXCR, keeping a single row per CDR3 protein. The sample lists 29,000 or so distinct CDR3 sequences; roughly 4.3% were seen once. Sequencing was performed on whole blood. These receptors were taken from an adult who was a healthcare worker with PCR-confirmed SARS-CoV-2 infection or an uninfected control (not recorded which).

This clonotype was counted ten times or more. V usage is TRBV30 and J usage is TRBJ2-4, with 9 bases identical to TRBD2. CDR3 length equals 15 residues. The V gene's germline CDR1 is GTSNPN and CDR2 SVGIG (reference sequence). Germline trimming cut 1 base from V and 3 bases from J; bases unmatched to any gene: 4. DNA for the CDR3: TGTGCCTGGAGTGATATTAGCGGGGGCAAAAACATTCAGTACTTC. Translated, it gives CAWSDISGGKNIQYF.

This clonotype has at least ten counts. J is TRBJ1-5 and V is TRBV7-8; weak D call: TRBD1 (6 bases). Trimming removed 5 bases from V and 2 bases from J, with 16 bases in between. The CDR3 extends over 16 amino acids. The germline V gene encodes CDR1 SGHVS and CDR2 FQNEAQ. In DNA form, the CDR3 reads TGTGCCAGCAGCCGTCGGACAGCAGCCGGCAATCAGCCCCAGCATTTT. Translation gives CASSRRTAAGNQPQHF.

Ten or more counts support this clonotype. The genes are TRBV5-1 and TRBJ2-1; TRBD2 agrees at 8 bases. Trimming took 4 bases from V and 3 from J; bases not matched to a gene: 6. The germline CDR1 and CDR2 sequences are SGHRS and YFSETQ. This CDR3 has 15 residues. Written as DNA, the CDR3 is TGCGCCAGCAGCCGCAGCGGGGGAGACTACAATGAGCAGTTCTTC. Its translation: CASSRSGGDYNEQFF.

This clonotype has a count of ten or more. The chain uses TRBV9 and TRBJ1-3; no reliable D call. The CDR3 is made up of 13 amino acids. The germline V gene has CDR1 SGDLS and CDR2 YYNGEE. The V end was cut by 4 bases, the J end by 4 bases, with 9 bases between. The CDR3 coding sequence is TGTGCCAGCAGCCGCTGGCTAGGAAACACCATATATTTT. This gives the protein CASSRWLGNTIYF.

This clonotype was picked up many times. The genes are TRBV20-1 and TRBJ2-1; the match to TRBD2 covers 8 bases. With 8 bases clipped from V and 6 bases from J, the junction kept 12 bases outside the gene matches. The CDR3 spans 14 residues. Germline V gene data show CDR1 as DFQATT and CDR2 as SNEGSKA (reference sequence). The CDR3 loop is CSSPPAGAFNEQFF. The CDR3 region has the DNA TGCAGTTCTCCCCCAGCGGGGGCGTTCAATGAGCAGTTCTTC.

The V gene is TRBV25-1, the J gene TRBJ1-2; D is perhaps TRBD1 (5 bases). The CDR3 is 15 amino acids. V was trimmed by 3 bases and J by 4 bases, leaving 15 bases between them. Germline V gene sequence: CDR1 MGHDK, CDR2 SYGVNS. CDR3 nucleotide sequence: TGTGCCAGCAGTGACCGTTGGTCAGGGAGCTATGGCTACACCTTC. Its protein is CASSDRWSGSYGYTF.

J is TRBJ2-1 and V is TRBV24-1, with 10 bases identical to TRBD1. The length of the CDR3 is 16 residues. The germline gives CDR1 KGHDR, CDR2 SFDVKD. The ends lost 3 bases at V and 7 bases at J; junction bases unmatched: 8. The CDR3 sequence: CATSDPQGQGRNEQFF. In nucleotides, the CDR3 is TGTGCCACCAGTGATCCGCAGGGACAGGGGAGGAATGAGCAGTTCTTC.

As for this clonotype: A read error is possible here, since a much larger clone lies one base away. V and J are TRBV3-1 and TRBJ1-2, with 9 bases lining up with TRBD1. The CDR3 length is 14 residues. V lost 6 bases and J lost 6; bases outside the gene matches: 8. Germline CDR1 is LGHDT and CDR2 is YNNKEL (reference sequence). DNA of the CDR3: TGTGCCAGCAGTCCGAGGGGACAGGGAGATGGCTACACCTTC. It is translated as CASSPRGQGDGYTF.

This clonotype was counted many times. The chain combines TRBV24-1 with TRBJ2-3; D unresolved. Between the trimmed V and J ends, which lost 1 base and 0 bases, there was a span of 10 bases. This CDR3 contains 16 residues. Germline V gives CDR1 KGHDR, CDR2 SFDVKD. The DNA for the CDR3 is TGTGCCACCAGTGATTTTAAACGGGCTAGCACAGATACGCAGTATTTT. Its translation: CATSDFKRASTDTQYF.

The rearrangement links TRBV2 to TRBJ2-5, with D possibly TRBD2 on 5 matching bases. The CDR3 contains 15 residues. V lost 5 bases and J 4 bases, leaving 17 bases between the germline ends. Germline V gene sequence: CDR1 SNHLY, CDR2 FYNNEI. CDR3: CASSTGSQFSETQYF. Written as DNA, the CDR3 is TGTGCCAGCAGTACGGGAAGCCAATTTTCAGAGACCCAGTACTTC.

This clonotype was seen many times. The rearrangement links TRBV7-2 to TRBJ2-6; the D gene is possibly TRBD1 (6 bases). V was pared by 11 bases and J by 2 bases, with 13 bases between. CDR1 is SGHTA and CDR2 is FQGNSA in the germline V gene. The CDR3 loop spans 14 amino acids. The CDR3 sequence is CAAKQGTGANVLTF. DNA for the CDR3: TGTGCCGCAAAACAGGGAACTGGGGCCAACGTCCTGACTTTC.

This clonotype has a count of ten or more. The V gene is TRBV25-1, the J gene TRBJ2-7; 7 bases line up with TRBD2. Germline assignment: CDR1 MGHDK and CDR2 SYGVNS. The CDR3 has 15 amino acids. J lost 0 bases, V lost 6 bases, and 8 bases had no gene match. The CDR3 bases are TGTGCCAGCAGACCCCCGGGACTACACTCCTACGAGCAGTACTTC. Amino acids: CASRPPGLHSYEQYF.

This clonotype was recorded at least ten times. The genes are TRBV7-2 and TRBJ2-7, with no clear D. CDR1 and CDR2 (germline): SGHTA, FQGNSA. V dropped 5 bases and J dropped 2 bases, with 16 bases sitting between them. The length of the CDR3 is 15 residues. The CDR3 reads CASSPLVGQPYEQYF. In nucleotides, the CDR3 is TGTGCCAGCAGCCCCTTGGTGGGTCAACCCTACGAGCAGTACTTC.

This chain joins TRBV30 and TRBJ2-3; no reliable D call. The ends were cut back, 3 bases at V and 6 bases at J, with 13 bases in the middle. Per the germline V gene, CDR1 is GTSNPN and CDR2 is SVGIG (reference sequence). This CDR3 is 13 amino acids long. The CDR3: CAWRKPAVDTQYF. The CDR3 DNA reads as TGTGCCTGGAGAAAGCCTGCGGTGGATACGCAGTATTTT.

This clonotype occurred many times. The chain is built from TRBV10-3 and TRBJ2-7; 10 bases fit TRBD2. From germline, CDR1 is ENHRY and CDR2 SYGVKD. The V gene end was trimmed by 3 bases and the J gene end by 6 bases; junction bases not matched to a gene: 8. There are 15 residues in the CDR3. The CDR3 DNA reads as TGTGCCATCAGTGAATTGAGCGGGAGGGCGGGCGAGCAGTACTTC. Amino acids: CAISELSGRAGEQYF.

This clonotype appeared many times. The genes are TRBV6-1 and TRBJ1-4; D might be TRBD1 (5 bases). This CDR3 is built from 14 residues. The germline V gene has CDR1 MNHNS and CDR2 SASEGT. With 6 bases removed from V and 7 bases from J, the gap between germline ends came to 15 bases. In nucleotides, the CDR3 is TGTGCCAGCAGATCGACCGGGGCGCGTGAAAAACTGTTTTTT. It codes for CASRSTGAREKLFF.

This clonotype was seen a handful of times. DNA for the CDR3: TGTGCCAGCTCACCGACTAGCGGGAGTGGAGATACGCAGTATTTT. The encoded protein is CASSPTSGSGDTQYF. The chain links TRBV18 to TRBJ2-3; 12 nucleotides line up with TRBD2. Germline V gene sequence: CDR1 KGHSH, CDR2 LQKENI. This CDR3 comprises 15 residues. The V and J ends lost 3 bases and 5 bases, in that order; junction bases with no gene match: 3.

The rearrangement links TRBV30 to TRBJ1-4; D remains ambiguous. The germline CDR1 and CDR2 sequences are GTSNPN and SVGIG (reference sequence). Trimming pared 1 base from V and 4 bases from J, leaving 7 bases between. The CDR3 contains 13 residues. The CDR3 loop is CAWSDQFNEKLFF. Here the CDR3 DNA reads TGTGCCTGGAGTGACCAGTTTAATGAAAAACTGTTTTTT. The full variable domain, in which reference TRBV30 and TRBJ1-4 provide the parts outside the CDR3, is SQTIHQWPATLVQPVGSPLSLECTVEGTSNPNLYWYRQAAGRGLQLLFYSVGIGQISSEVPQNLSASRPQDRQFILSSKKLLLSDSGFYLCAWSDQFNEKLFFGSGTQLSVL.

This clonotype was seen only a few times. This chain connects TRBV7-8 to TRBJ2-4, with no clear D. The CDR3 consists of 17 residues. Germline V gene data show CDR1 as SGHVS and CDR2 as FQNEAQ. V gave up 5 bases and J gave up 0 bases, with 17 bases separating them. This CDR3 is CASSPRFVGLAKNIQYF. CDR3 coding DNA: TGTGCCAGCAGCCCGCGATTTGTGGGCCTAGCCAAAAACATTCAGTACTTC.